What follows is one TCR beta chain and its context. Its antigen is still unknown. The study sampled nominally healthy donors, though unrecorded immune exposures were likely. This CDR3 region has 15 residues. Germline-derived CDR1 and CDR2 are SGDLS and YYNGEE. V was pared by 4 bases and J by 4 bases, with 8 bases of the junction left unmatched. The primer mix had 60 Vbeta and 13 Jbeta primers. Method: immunoSEQ multiplex PCR; TCRdb's copy keeps in-frame clones and lacks some. Among approximately 45,000 clones listed, around two thirds were seen once. The data stem from a study of cytomegalovirus exposure and HLA in healthy donors. Study at large: Falling in the Caucasian-associated ancestry cluster were about four fifths of about 400 genotyped donors. Study-level findings and limits: It was confirmed in vitro that a few of the CMV-associated chains were specific for CMV antigens.

Sequenced sample: PBMCs. This sequence originates from a young woman in good health and CMV-seronegative. The rearrangement joins TRBV9 to TRBJ2-7; the match to TRBD2 covers 10 bases. As DNA, the CDR3 is TGTGCCAGCAGCATCAGCGGGAGGGAACCATACGAGCAGTACTTC. Its protein product is CASSISGREPYEQYF.